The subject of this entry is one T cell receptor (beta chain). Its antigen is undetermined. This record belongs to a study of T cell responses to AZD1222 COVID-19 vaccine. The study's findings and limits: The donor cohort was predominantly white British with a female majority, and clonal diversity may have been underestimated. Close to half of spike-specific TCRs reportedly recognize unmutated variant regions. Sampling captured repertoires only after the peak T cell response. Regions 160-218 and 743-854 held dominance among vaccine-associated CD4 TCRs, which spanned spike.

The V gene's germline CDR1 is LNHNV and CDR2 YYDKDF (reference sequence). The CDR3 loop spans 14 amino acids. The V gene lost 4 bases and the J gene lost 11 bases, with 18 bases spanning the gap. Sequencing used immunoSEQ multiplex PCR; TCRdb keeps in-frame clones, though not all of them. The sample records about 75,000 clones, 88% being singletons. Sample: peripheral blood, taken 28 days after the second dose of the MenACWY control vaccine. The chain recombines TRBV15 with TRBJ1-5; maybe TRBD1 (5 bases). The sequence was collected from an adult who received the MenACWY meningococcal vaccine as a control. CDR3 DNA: TGTGCCACCAGCAAGGGGACTTCCGTTGGGTCCCAGCATTTT. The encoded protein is CATSKGTSVGSQHF.